Here is one TCR beta chain with its context. Its antigen is currently unknown. This CDR3 region has 15 residues. Trimming removed 1 base at V and 6 bases at J, with 14 bases between. The germline V gene has CDR1 SGHRS and CDR2 YFSETQ. Generated by immunoSEQ multiplex PCR, the TCRdb table keeps only in-frame clones and is missing some. The table has about 60,000 clones, about 89% seen once. This entry comes from a study of OX40 agonist ivuxolimab in advanced cancers. Study-level information: Three patients, one with hepatocellular carcinoma and two with cutaneous melanoma, responded partially.

General study results and limits: Relative to CD4+, CD8+ T cells held more expanded clones on average. Some of the lowest clonal expansion was seen in partial responders at 0.1-3.0 mg/kg.

Material: CD4+ or CD8+ T cells sorted from blood, obtained in a trial of the OX40 agonist ivuxolimab. The gene calls are TRBV5-1 and TRBJ1-3; D is ambiguous. The receptor comes from an adult with an advanced solid tumor such as melanoma, head and neck, liver or kidney cancer. Here the CDR3 reads CASSLRPEVENTIYF. For the CDR3, the DNA is TGCGCCAGCAGCTTGCGCCCCGAGGTGGAAAACACCATATATTTT.